One sample yielded the 21 T cell receptor beta chains listed below, sequenced in a study of beta chain features in type 1 diabetes. The whole isolated RNA underwent reverse transcription, so sequencing captured expressed TCRB transcripts. The repertoire was sequenced with immunoSEQ multiplex PCR; TCRdb's copy has only in-frame clones and lacks some. Of around 250,000 clones in the sample, around 26% were seen once. The sequenced sample consisted of central memory CD4+ T cells from blood. Source of these receptors: a man between 25 and 39 years old in good health.

V gene TRBV18 combines with J gene TRBJ2-1; TRBD2 matches at 8 bases. Germline V gene sequence: CDR1 KGHSH, CDR2 LQKENI. The junction had 3 bases not matched to a gene; V was cut back by 8 bases and J by 0 bases. The CDR3 runs to 14 residues. The CDR3 loop is CASASGSSYNEQFF. In DNA, the CDR3 is TGTGCCAGCGCGAGCGGGAGCTCCTACAATGAGCAGTTCTTC.

V gene TRBV5-4 combines with J gene TRBJ2-3; 8 nucleotides line up with TRBD2. CDR3 length: 15 residues. The V gene end was trimmed by 3 bases and the J gene end by 1 base; junction bases not matched to a gene: 4. Germline CDR1 and CDR2: SGHNT and YYREEE (reference sequence). Written as DNA, the CDR3 is TGTGCCAGCAGCTCAGCGGGGGCGGGCACAGATACGCAGTATTTT. Translating gives CASSSAGAGTDTQYF.

This clone was seen ten or more times. DNA for the CDR3: TGTGCCAGCAGCTCCGGGACAGGCCATTCACCCCTCCACTTT. This encodes CASSSGTGHSPLHF. The rearrangement uses TRBV7-9 and TRBJ1-6; 8 bases map to TRBD1. Germline CDR1 and CDR2: SEHNR and FQNEAQ (reference sequence). The ends lost 4 bases at V and 8 bases at J; junction bases unmatched: 4. CDR3 size: 14 residues.

This clone occurred a few times. The sample holds other DNA sequences that translate to the same CDR3. This chain uses TRBV11-2 with TRBJ2-5, with TRBD2 identical over 15 bases. CDR1 and CDR2 from the germline V gene are SGHAT and FQNNGV. The CDR3 is 17 amino acids. The trim removed 4 bases at V and 4 bases at J, leaving 7 bases unmatched. CDR3 sequence reads: CASSSLQGLAGGETQYF. In DNA, the CDR3 is TGTGCCAGCAGCTCTCTGCAGGGACTAGCGGGAGGAGAGACCCAGTACTTC. The full variable domain, in which reference TRBV11-2 and TRBJ2-5 provide the parts outside the CDR3, is EAGVAQSPRYKIIEKRQSVAFWCNPISGHATLYWYQQILGQGPKLLIQFQNNGVVDDSQLPKDRFSAERLKGVDSTLKIQPAKLEDSAVYLCASSSLQGLAGGETQYFGPGTRLLVL.

Comment on this clone: The sample contains more than one DNA sequence encoding this CDR3. The chain carries TRBV7-9 and TRBJ2-1; D uncertain. Germline V gene data show CDR1 as SEHNR and CDR2 as FQNEAQ (reference sequence). This CDR3 contains 12 residues. V was trimmed by 3 bases and J by 3 bases, leaving 3 bases between them. The CDR3 loop reads CASSFDYNEQFF. The CDR3 DNA is TGTGCCAGCAGCTTCGACTACAATGAGCAGTTCTTC.

This chain joins TRBV7-6 and TRBJ2-5, with 8 bases lining up with TRBD1. Germline V CDR1 and CDR2: SGHVS, FNYEAQ. V lost 0 bases, J lost 1 base, and 4 bases stayed unmatched. The CDR3 runs 16 residues. CDR3 sequence (DNA): TGTGCCAGCAGCTTAGCACAGGGGGGTAGCCAAGAGACCCAGTACTTC. Residues: CASSLAQGGSQETQYF.

This sequence joins TRBV28 and TRBJ2-7; 8 bases are shared with TRBD1. V was pared by 10 bases and J by 5 bases, with 7 bases of the junction left unmatched. This CDR3 region has 12 residues. From germline, CDR1 is MDHEN and CDR2 SYDVKM. The CDR3 reads CAIQDRADEQYF. DNA of the CDR3: TGTGCCATTCAGGACAGGGCGGACGAGCAGTACTTC.

The chain uses TRBV4-3 and TRBJ2-1, with 10 positions matching TRBD1. This CDR3 has 15 amino acids. Trimming took 4 bases from V and 6 from J; bases not matched to a gene: 6. The germline V gene encodes CDR1 LGHNA and CDR2 YSLEER. CDR3 DNA sequence: TGCGCCAGCAGCCTTGGGACAGGGGCTTCCAATGAGCAGTTCTTC. This encodes CASSLGTGASNEQFF.

With regard to this clone: Mismatch with germline at one junction end may stem from a read error. The CDR3 DNA reads as TGCGCCAGCAGCCAAGATCAGGCAACTGGACGGAACATTCAGTACTTC. Its protein is CASSQDQATGRNIQYF. The rearrangement uses TRBV7-2 and TRBJ2-4; D remains unclear. The CDR3 contains 16 residues. Looked up from germline, CDR1 is SGHTA and CDR2 is FQGNSA. The full variable domain, its missing parts supplied by reference TRBV7-2 and TRBJ2-4, is GAGVSQSPSNKVTEKGKDVELRCDPISGHTALYWYRQSLGQGLEFLIYFQGNSAPDKSGLPSDRFSAERTGGSVSTLTIQRTQQEDSAVYLCASSQDQATGRNIQYFGAGTRLSVL.

The V call is TRBV7-9, the J call TRBJ2-5; D is unclear. Germline CDR1 reads SEHNR; CDR2 reads FQNEAQ (reference sequence). Trimming removed 5 bases from V and 1 base from J, with 11 bases in between. The CDR3 consists of 14 residues. CDR3 region: CASSPTRAQETQYF. The CDR3 DNA reads TGTGCCAGCAGCCCCACAAGAGCCCAAGAGACCCAGTACTTC.

This clone was counted at least ten times. The chain links TRBV30 to TRBJ2-5; 8 positions match TRBD1. The CDR3 is 12 residues long. V dropped 4 bases and J dropped 5; count of bases not matched to a gene: 3. Germline values: CDR1 GTSNPN, CDR2 SVGIG (reference sequence). The CDR3, as DNA: TGTGCCTGGAAACAGGGGGGCGAGACCCAGTACTTC. This encodes CAWKQGGETQYF.

This clone appeared a few times. The rearrangement uses TRBV29-1 and TRBJ1-2; 9 bases fit TRBD1. V was pared by 6 bases and J by 4 bases, with 9 bases of the junction left unmatched. The CDR3 is made up of 14 amino acids. CDR1 and CDR2 from the germline V gene are SQVTM and ANQGSEA. CDR3 nucleotides: TGCAGCGTGAATGGACAGGGGTTAGGCTATGGCTACACCTTC. Its protein product is CSVNGQGLGYGYTF.

The rearrangement links TRBV30 to TRBJ1-2; TRBD1 matches 8 bases. This CDR3 comprises 15 residues. Germline CDR1 reads GTSNPN; CDR2 reads SVGIG (reference sequence). V was clipped by 3 bases and J by 4 bases; unmatched bases: 10. CDR3 in DNA: TGTGCCTGGAGGGAGGCTTCCAGGGGGCCCTATGGCTACACCTTC. It encodes CAWREASRGPYGYTF.

This clone was detected a few times. The chain has TRBV10-3 and TRBJ2-3; D may be TRBD1 or TRBD2 (5 bases each). With 10 bases removed from V and 5 bases from J, the gap between germline ends came to 13 bases. Germline V CDR1 and CDR2: ENHRY, SYGVKD. CDR3 length: 12 residues. The CDR3 reads CATGTGGDTQYF. As DNA, the CDR3 is TGTGCCACCGGGACCGGCGGAGATACGCAGTATTTT.

For the CDR3, the DNA is TGTGCCAGCAGCTCGGGACATACAGATACGCAGTATTTT. It translates to CASSSGHTDTQYF. This chain uses TRBV5-6 with TRBJ2-3; tentatively, D is TRBD1 (6 bases). CDR1 is SGHDT and CDR2 is YYEEEE in the germline V gene. The CDR3 covers 13 residues. V gave up 3 bases and J gave up 3 bases, with 8 bases separating them.

Comment on this clone: Different DNA sequences within this sample yield the same CDR3. The CDR3 is CASRSTSGSYNEQFF. CDR3 coding DNA: TGTGCCAGCAGGTCGACTAGCGGGTCCTACAATGAGCAGTTCTTC. V is TRBV14 and J is TRBJ2-1, with 10 bases lining up with TRBD2. The V gene end was trimmed by 6 bases and the J gene end by 1 base; junction bases not matched to a gene: 3. The CDR3 totals 15 residues. CDR1 SGHDN and CDR2 FVKESK come from the germline V gene.

This clone was counted between two and nine times. The chain carries TRBV5-1 and TRBJ2-6; unclear D gene. Germline CDR1 reads SGHRS; CDR2 reads YFSETQ. The CDR3 contains 16 residues. Trimming shortened V by 1 base and J by 0 bases, and 8 bases separated the two germline ends. CDR3 loop: CASSLSTVSGANVLTF. The CDR3 coding sequence is TGCGCCAGCAGCTTGTCCACAGTCTCTGGGGCCAACGTCCTGACTTTC.

CDR3 in amino acids: CASSTGLVSYEQYF. For the CDR3, the DNA is TGTGCCAGCTCGACCGGCTTGGTTTCCTACGAGCAGTACTTC. The chain carries TRBV18 and TRBJ2-7; unclear D gene. CDR3 size: 14 residues. In germline, CDR1 is KGHSH, CDR2 LQKENI. The V gene lost 6 bases and the J gene lost 1 base, with 13 bases spanning the gap.

This clone was picked up a small number of times. V gene TRBV6-5 combines with J gene TRBJ2-3; 7 positions match TRBD2. This CDR3 is 15 amino acids long. The V and J ends lost 7 bases and 2 bases, in that order; junction bases with no gene match: 9. Germline CDR1 is MNHEY and CDR2 is SVGAGI. CDR3 in amino acids: CASKSSGSLTDTQYF. CDR3 bases: TGTGCCAGCAAATCTAGCGGAAGCCTCACAGATACGCAGTATTTT.

This clone was counted ten times or more. V is TRBV7-9 and J is TRBJ1-4; no definite D call. The V gene lost 4 bases and the J gene lost 6 bases, with 15 bases spanning the gap. The CDR3 covers 15 residues. Germline V gene lookup returns CDR1 SEHNR and CDR2 FQNEAQ (reference sequence). In nucleotides, the CDR3 is TGTGCCAGCAGCTCGACCGGGAATCTTTATGAAAAACTGTTTTTT. Translation: CASSSTGNLYEKLFF.

This clone was detected only a few times. This sequence joins TRBV6-5 and TRBJ2-3; TRBD2 aligns across 7 bases. The CDR3 is made up of 15 amino acids. After removal of 6 bases from V and 7 bases from J, the junction contained 13 bases not matched to a gene. Germline CDR1 is MNHEY and CDR2 is SVGAGI. DNA for the CDR3: TGTGCCAGCAGGGTCCCGGGGGAAGCGGGGCATACGCAGTATTTT. This gives the protein CASRVPGEAGHTQYF.